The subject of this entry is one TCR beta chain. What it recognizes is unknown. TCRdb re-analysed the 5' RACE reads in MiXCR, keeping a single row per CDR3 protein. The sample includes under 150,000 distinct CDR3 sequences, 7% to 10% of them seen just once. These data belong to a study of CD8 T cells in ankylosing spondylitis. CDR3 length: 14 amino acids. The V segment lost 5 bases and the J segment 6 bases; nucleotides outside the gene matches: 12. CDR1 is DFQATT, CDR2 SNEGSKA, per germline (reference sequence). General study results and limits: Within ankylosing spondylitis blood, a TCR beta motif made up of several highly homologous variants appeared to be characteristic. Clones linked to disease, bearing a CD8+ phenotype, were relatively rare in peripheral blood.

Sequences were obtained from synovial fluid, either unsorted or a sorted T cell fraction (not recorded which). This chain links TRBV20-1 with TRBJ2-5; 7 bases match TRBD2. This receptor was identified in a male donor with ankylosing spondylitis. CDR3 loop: CSALEGLPGKTQYF. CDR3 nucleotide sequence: TGCAGTGCTCTAGAGGGACTACCGGGGAAGACCCAGTACTTC.